The entry below gives a single T cell receptor beta chain sequence along with its context. Its antigen is currently unknown. Germline V CDR1 and CDR2: LNHNV, YYDKDF (reference sequence). V lost 0 bases and J lost 14, with 16 bases in between. The CDR3 length is 13 residues. These data originate in a study of a mutant IDH1 vaccine in newly diagnosed glioma. About the study: Sex distribution of treated patients was roughly 62% male and roughly 40% female; mean age was 40.4 years. Beforehand, treatment had been radiotherapy, temozolomide, or both; the majority received both.

Documented time point: baseline, week 1 (first vaccination visit). Regarding treatment: pre-vaccination baseline after standard-of-care therapy. Each tumor in the donors was a new WHO grade 3 or 4 astrocytoma, IDH1-mutant and ATRX-lost. Study-wide results and limits: Apparently, pseudoprogression bore no relation to changes among the top peripheral T cell clonotypes.

Using immunoSEQ multiplex PCR, the repertoire was profiled, and TCRdb retains in-frame clones only, with some absent. The sample records tens of thousands of clones, roughly 87% being singletons. The rearrangement uses TRBV15 and TRBJ1-2; TRBD1 might be the D (5 bases). The starting material was PBMCs, obtained from a glioma patient treated with radiotherapy, temozolomide or both. The sequence derives from a man aged 40-50 years with glioma. Some clones in this sample may be carry-over from other donors' samples. CDR3 protein: CATSRDGGWAWTF. The CDR3, as DNA: TGTGCCACCAGCAGAGATGGGGGGTGGGCATGGACCTTC.